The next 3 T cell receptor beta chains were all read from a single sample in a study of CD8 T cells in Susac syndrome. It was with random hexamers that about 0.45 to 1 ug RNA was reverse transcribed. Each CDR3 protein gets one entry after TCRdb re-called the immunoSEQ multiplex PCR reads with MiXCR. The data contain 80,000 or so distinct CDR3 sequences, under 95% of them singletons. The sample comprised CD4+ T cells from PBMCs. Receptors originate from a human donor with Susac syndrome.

CDR3 bases: TGTGCCAGCAGTAACGGGGGGAGCAATCAGCCCCAGCATTTT. Its protein is CASSNGGSNQPQHF. The chain combines TRBV28 with TRBJ1-5, with a weak D call TRBD1 (5 bases). V gave up 5 bases and J gave up 1 base, with 9 bases separating them. This CDR3 is 14 amino acids long. Germline CDR1 is MDHEN and CDR2 is SYDVKM.

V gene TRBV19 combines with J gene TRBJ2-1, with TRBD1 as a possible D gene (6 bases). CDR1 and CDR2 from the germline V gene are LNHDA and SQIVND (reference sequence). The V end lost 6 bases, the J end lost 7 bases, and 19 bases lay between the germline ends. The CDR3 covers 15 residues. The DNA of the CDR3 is TGTGCCAGTAGGGAAGGTAGGGGGAAATCGAATGAGCAGTTCTTC. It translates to CASREGRGKSNEQFF.

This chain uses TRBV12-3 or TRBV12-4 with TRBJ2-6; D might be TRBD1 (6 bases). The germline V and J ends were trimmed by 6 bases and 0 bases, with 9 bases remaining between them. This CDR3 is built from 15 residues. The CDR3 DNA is TGTGCCAGCAGATACAGGGACTCTGGGGCCAACGTCCTGACTTTC. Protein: CASRYRDSGANVLTF.